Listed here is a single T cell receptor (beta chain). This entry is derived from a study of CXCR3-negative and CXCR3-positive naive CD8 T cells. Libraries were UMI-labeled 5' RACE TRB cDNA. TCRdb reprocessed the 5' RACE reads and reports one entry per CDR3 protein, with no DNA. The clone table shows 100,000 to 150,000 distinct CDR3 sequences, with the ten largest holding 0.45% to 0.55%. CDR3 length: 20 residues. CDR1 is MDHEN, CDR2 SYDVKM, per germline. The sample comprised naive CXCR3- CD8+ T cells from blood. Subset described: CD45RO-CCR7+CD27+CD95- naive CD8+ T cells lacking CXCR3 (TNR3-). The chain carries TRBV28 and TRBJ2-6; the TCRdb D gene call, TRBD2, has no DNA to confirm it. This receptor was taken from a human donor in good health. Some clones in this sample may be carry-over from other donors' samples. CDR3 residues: CASSTPSLAAYSGGANVLTF. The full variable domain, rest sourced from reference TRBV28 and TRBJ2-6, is DVKVTQSSRYLVKRTGEKVFLECVQDMDHENMFWYRQDPGLGLRLIYFSYDVKMKEKGDIPEGYSVSREKKERFSLILESASTNQTSMYLCASSTPSLAAYSGGANVLTFGAGSRLTVL.